These T cell receptor beta chains were read from a single sample in a study of blood T cells in healthy people across ages. TCRdb passed the 5' RACE reads through MiXCR, listing each CDR3 protein once. The sample records hundreds of thousands of distinct CDR3 sequences, around a fifth being singletons. The sequenced sample was blood. The receptors here all came from a man in his 70s in good health. Both conserved end residues are part of each CDR3. The D gene is left open where the match is weak. Size values are once, few and many counts, or a class for expanded clones, and some rows have none.

clone_size | j_call | d_call | v_call | cdr3_nt | cdr3_aa
few | TRBJ1-1 | - | TRBV28 | TGTGCCAGCAGTTATCCGGGACAAAAGGCAGCTTTCTTT | CASSYPGQKAAFF
- | TRBJ2-1 | - | TRBV7-9 | TGTGCCAGCAGCTTAGATCGGAGGGGGGGCAGAATCGATGAGCAGTTCTTC | CASSLDRRGGRIDEQFF
many | TRBJ1-1 | - | TRBV29-1 | TGCAGCGCCTTACAGCCATTGGGTACTGAAGCTTTCTTT | CSALQPLGTEAFF
- | TRBJ2-5 | TRBD1 | TRBV20-1 | TGCAGTGCTAGCGGACAGGATCAAGAGACCCAGTACTTC | CSASGQDQETQYF
many | TRBJ2-5 | - | TRBV5-1 | TGCGCCAGCAGCTTGGAGGCTGGCCAAGAGACCCAGTACTTC | CASSLEAGQETQYF
- | TRBJ2-3 | - | TRBV12-3/TRBV12-4 | TGTGCCAGCAGTTTTGCCCGCTCTAGCACAGATACGCAGTATTTT | CASSFARSSTDTQYF
few | TRBJ2-3 | - | TRBV12-3/TRBV12-4 | TGTGCCGGCTCGGGGAGGAGTACAGATACGCAGTATTTT | CAGSGRSTDTQYF
- | TRBJ2-2 | - | TRBV5-1 | TGCGCCAGCAGCTTGGGGGGTTCGGCAGGCACCGGAGAGCTGTTTTTT | CASSLGGSAGTGELFF
once | TRBJ1-5 | TRBD1 | TRBV20-1 | TGCAGTGTCGACAGGGAAGTAGGTCAGCCCCAGCATTTT | CSVDREVGQPQHF
- | TRBJ2-2 | - | TRBV29-1 | TGCAGCGTTGTTGGAAAGGGGTTGGTCGGGGAGCTGTTTTTT | CSVVGKGLVGELFF
few | TRBJ2-1 | - | TRBV12-3/TRBV12-4 | TGTGCCAGCAGCTCTAGCGCGAGCTCCTACAATGAGCAGTTCTTC | CASSSSASSYNEQFF
- | TRBJ2-1 | - | TRBV7-9 | TGTGCCAGCAGCGAAATAGGCGATGAGCAGTTCTTC | CASSEIGDEQFF
- | TRBJ1-2 | - | TRBV10-3 | TGTGCCATCAGTGAGTCTTCGGCTCAGCATGGCTACACCTTC | CAISESSAQHGYTF
- | TRBJ1-4 | - | TRBV19 | TGTGCCAGTAGGCAAGAGGGGTCCACTAATGAAAAACTGTTTTTT | CASRQEGSTNEKLFF
- | TRBJ1-5 | - | TRBV7-2 | TGTGCCAGAAATGAAGAAGGGGGGCGGAATCAGCCCCAGCATTTT | CARNEEGGRNQPQHF
- | TRBJ2-1 | - | TRBV20-1 | TGCAGTGCTAACCAGGGTAAACTGCCGAGGGATGAGCAGTTCTTC | CSANQGKLPRDEQFF
- | TRBJ1-4 | - | TRBV28 | TGTGCCAGCAGTTTTGGGGTAATAAGGGAAAAACTGTTTTTT | CASSFGVIREKLFF